This paragraph reports one T cell receptor beta chain. Trimming shortened V by 10 bases and J by 7 bases, and 14 bases separated the two germline ends. This CDR3 is 12 amino acids long. The germline CDR1 and CDR2 sequences are MNHNS and SASEGT. This entry is derived from a study of T cell repertoires in cytomegalovirus infection. MiXCR, run by TCRdb on the reads, gives a single entry per CDR3 protein. In the table there are about 740,000 distinct CDR3 sequences, about a third of which are singletons. The sequencing sample was made of PBMCs. The genes are TRBV6-1 and TRBJ2-1; tentative D call: TRBD1 (6 bases). The source of this sequence is a human donor in good health (CMV status not recorded). Some clones in this sample may be carry-over from other donors' samples. The CDR3 DNA follows: TGTGCCATCAACCCTGACAGGAATGAGCAGTTCTTC. Amino acids: CAINPDRNEQFF.